Following are 20 T cell receptor beta chains from one sample sequenced in a study of blood T cell repertoires in COVID-19 (dated by TCRdb to the early 2020s). Library generation was performed with the immunoSEQ multiplex PCR assay. As stored in TCRdb, this immuneACCESS dataset retains in-frame rearrangements with V and J assigned. A fraction of the clones does not appear; measured against another copy, unresolved V genes explain less than half of the discrepancy, and the remainder lacks a known reason. The sample includes about 69,000 clones, with 60% to 80% observed a single time. The ten largest clonotypes hold around 50% of the sample. Material: peripheral blood. These receptors came from a human donor in a cohort sampled during active COVID-19.

This chain joins TRBV19 and TRBJ2-3; no firm D call. In germline, CDR1 is LNHDA, CDR2 SQIVND (reference sequence). CDR3 length equals 15 residues. V shed 6 bases and J shed 1 base, with 14 bases lying between them. The CDR3 DNA sequence: TGTGCCAGTAGCCCAGGTACTCCGGGCACAGATACGCAGTATTTT. Encoded protein: CASSPGTPGTDTQYF.

The CDR3 DNA sequence: TGTGCCTGGAGTGTACAGGGCGGGGGGAATCTACCCCAAGAGACCCAGTACTTC. Amino acids: CAWSVQGGGNLPQETQYF. The chain joins TRBV30 to TRBJ2-5; 8 nucleotides line up with TRBD2. The CDR3 runs 18 residues. The ends lost 0 bases at V and 1 base at J; junction bases unmatched: 13. In germline, CDR1 is GTSNPN, CDR2 SVGIG (reference sequence).

This chain connects TRBV14 to TRBJ2-5, with D perhaps matching TRBD2 (6 bases). Germline V lookup: CDR1 SGHDN, CDR2 FVKESK. V lost 1 base and J 3 bases, leaving 12 bases between the germline ends. This CDR3 spans 15 amino acids. In DNA form, the CDR3 reads TGTGCCAGCAGCCAAGGGAGGCGGACTAAAGAGACCCAGTACTTC. This sequence encodes CASSQGRRTKETQYF.

This chain connects TRBV5-1 to TRBJ1-5, with 11 bases lining up with TRBD1. Losses at the gene ends were 4 bases for V and 5 bases for J; bases not matched to a gene: 2. Germline CDR1 is SGHRS and CDR2 is YFSETQ. The CDR3 totals 14 residues. In DNA form, the CDR3 reads TGCGCCAGCAGCACGGGACAGGGGGATCAGCCCCAGCATTTT. It translates to CASSTGQGDQPQHF.

The CDR3 sequence is CSVGAGGDSPLHF. The CDR3 nucleotides are TGCAGCGTTGGGGCAGGGGGCGATTCACCCCTCCACTTT. J is TRBJ1-6 and V is TRBV29-1, with 8 positions matching TRBD1. This CDR3 is 13 amino acids long. The germline CDR1 and CDR2 sequences are SQVTM and ANQGSEA. V lost 4 bases to trimming and J lost 8 bases; unmatched junction nucleotides: 4.

The J gene is TRBJ2-3, the V gene TRBV15; D is perhaps TRBD2 (5 bases). V was pared by 3 bases and J by 5 bases, with 15 bases between. CDR3 size: 15 residues. In germline, CDR1 is LNHNV, CDR2 YYDKDF (reference sequence). The CDR3 bases are TGTGCCACCAGCAGGCAGCCGCAGAGGGAAGATACGCAGTATTTT. This encodes CATSRQPQREDTQYF.

The rearrangement uses TRBV2 and TRBJ2-1; possible D gene TRBD2, 5 bases. Between the trimmed V and J ends, which lost 7 bases and 3 bases, there was a span of 13 bases. The germline V gene encodes CDR1 SNHLY and CDR2 FYNNEI. This CDR3 has 14 residues. This chain's CDR3 is CASTDWGVYNEQFF. The CDR3 DNA reads TGTGCCAGCACTGACTGGGGAGTCTACAATGAGCAGTTCTTC.

The CDR3: CASRQETQYF. As DNA, the CDR3 is TGTGCCAGCCGGCAAGAGACCCAGTACTTC. The chain links TRBV21-1 to TRBJ2-5; the table assigns TRBD2, which was not confirmed against the DNA. TRBV21-1 is termed a pseudogene. The CDR3 sequence is 10 residues long.

The rearrangement uses TRBV6-5 and TRBJ1-1; possible D gene TRBD1, 5 bases. The length of the CDR3 is 14 residues. Germline V gene sequence: CDR1 MNHEY, CDR2 SVGAGI. Trimming left V 6 bases short and J 1 base short, with 12 bases between. CDR3 region: CASSLVRGNTEAFF. CDR3 nucleotide sequence: TGTGCCAGCAGCCTAGTAAGGGGGAACACTGAAGCTTTCTTT.

The V and J genes are TRBV28 and TRBJ1-1, with D perhaps matching TRBD1 (6 bases). CDR3 size: 15 residues. Trimming left V 6 bases short and J 10 bases short, with 24 bases between. Germline values: CDR1 MDHEN, CDR2 SYDVKM. CDR3 amino acids: CASRTGAGSTDGAFF. In DNA, the CDR3 is TGTGCCAGCAGGACAGGAGCGGGGTCTACCGATGGAGCTTTCTTT.

This clone occurred a few times. V gene TRBV19 combines with J gene TRBJ1-1; D call uncertain. The CDR3 runs to 13 residues. The germline CDR1 and CDR2 sequences are LNHDA and SQIVND (reference sequence). Trimming took off 0 bases at V and 3 bases at J, with 5 bases between the two ends. The CDR3 sequence is CASSIDGDTEAFF. DNA of the CDR3: TGTGCCAGTAGTATAGACGGGGACACTGAAGCTTTCTTT. Combining the CDR3 with reference TRBV19 and TRBJ1-1 gives the whole variable domain DGGITQSPKYLFRKEGQNVTLSCEQNLNHDAMYWYRQDPGQGLRLIYYSQIVNDFQKGDIAEGYSVSREKKESFPLTVTSAQKNPTAFYLCASSIDGDTEAFFGQGTRLTVV.

The chain links TRBV28 to TRBJ1-4; 8 nucleotides agree with TRBD1. The CDR3 runs 13 residues. V lost 5 bases, J lost 6 bases, and 2 bases stayed unmatched. From germline, CDR1 is MDHEN and CDR2 SYDVKM. This CDR3 reads CASSTTGDEKLFF. The CDR3 coding sequence is TGTGCCAGCAGTACGACAGGGGATGAAAAACTGTTTTTT.

This chain connects TRBV5-1 to TRBJ2-7; 8 nucleotides align to TRBD1. Germline V CDR1 and CDR2: SGHRS, YFSETQ. The CDR3 runs to 14 residues. V shed 0 bases, J shed 2 bases, and the junction held 1 base outside the gene matches. The chain's CDR3 is CASSLEQGAYEQYF. The CDR3 nucleotides read TGCGCCAGCAGCTTGGAACAGGGGGCCTACGAGCAGTACTTC.

This sequence joins TRBV9 and TRBJ2-1; TRBD2 aligns across 11 bases. Trimming cost V 0 bases and J 6 bases; bases outside gene matches: 5. The CDR3 runs 16 residues. CDR1 SGDLS and CDR2 YYNGEE come from the germline V gene. CDR3 coding DNA: TGTGCCAGCAGCGTAGGTGGACTAGCGGGCGCCAATGAGCAGTTCTTC. This sequence encodes CASSVGGLAGANEQFF.

The rearrangement joins TRBV6-5 to TRBJ1-1; maybe TRBD1 (6 bases). CDR1 and CDR2 (germline): MNHEY, SVGAGI. V dropped 5 bases and J dropped 4 bases, with 17 bases sitting between them. CDR3 length: 15 amino acids. The CDR3 bases are TGTGCCAGCAGTCCGGGGACAAAAGGCGTCACTGAAGCTTTCTTT. It encodes CASSPGTKGVTEAFF.

This chain links TRBV7-2 with TRBJ2-1; tentative D call: TRBD1 (6 bases). Trimming cost V 7 bases and J 7 bases, with 17 bases left between them. Germline lookup yields CDR1 SGHTA and CDR2 FQGNSA. The CDR3 contains 14 residues. This CDR3 is CASTGAPLGNEQFF. Here the CDR3 DNA reads TGTGCCAGCACAGGGGCCCCCTTGGGGAATGAGCAGTTCTTC.

J is TRBJ2-5 and V is TRBV3-1 (or the pseudogene TRBV3-2); 10 nucleotides align to TRBD1. Germline V gene lookup returns CDR1 LGHDT and CDR2 YNNKEL (reference sequence). The CDR3 is 14 amino acids. After removal of 6 bases from V and 5 bases from J, the junction contained 6 bases not matched to a gene. The CDR3 nucleotides read TGTGCCAGCAGGAACGGACAGGGGGGGGAGACCCAGTACTTC. Amino acid sequence: CASRNGQGGETQYF.

This clone occurred a few times. This chain links TRBV9 with TRBJ2-1, with a tentative D call TRBD1 (6 bases). Per germline, CDR1 SGDLS and CDR2 YYNGEE. The CDR3 sequence is 15 residues long. Trimming shortened V by 4 bases and J by 8 bases, and 19 bases separated the two germline ends. CDR3 nucleotides: TGTGCCAGCAGCCAAAATCCCTACAGGGTCCATGAGCAGTTCTTC. Its protein product is CASSQNPYRVHEQFF.

V is TRBV27 and J is TRBJ2-3, with 7 bases identical to TRBD1. V shed 6 bases and J 3 bases; nucleotides not matched to a gene: 12. CDR1 and CDR2 (germline): MNHEY, SMNVEV (reference sequence). This CDR3 comprises 16 residues. CDR3 sequence: CASSRTGQAPTDTQYF. The CDR3, as DNA: TGTGCCAGCAGCAGAACCGGACAGGCCCCGACAGATACGCAGTATTTT.

The V gene is TRBV6-1, the J gene TRBJ2-7, with D maybe TRBD2 (6 bases). Trimming took off 3 bases at V and 0 bases at J, with 9 bases between the two ends. Germline V gene data show CDR1 as MNHNS and CDR2 as SASEGT. This CDR3 has 14 amino acids. The CDR3 is CASSEGGISYEQYF. The CDR3 DNA sequence: TGTGCCAGCAGTGAGGGCGGGATCTCCTACGAGCAGTACTTC.